This TCR beta chain was found in a study of cytomegalovirus exposure and HLA in healthy donors. The PCR employed 60 Vbeta primers together with 13 Jbeta primers. Some clones are missing from TCRdb's copy, which holds only in-frame ones; the method was immunoSEQ multiplex PCR. The data hold around 140,000 clones, with approximately 75% observed a single time. The trim removed 5 bases at V and 0 bases at J, leaving 3 bases unmatched. Germline V gene data show CDR1 as MNHEY and CDR2 as SVGAGI. There are 14 residues in the CDR3. Broader study findings: Across donors, sequencing depth was assumed by presence/absence analyses to be roughly uniform. In a later analysis, a missense DCLRE1C variant was linked to TCR beta V- and J-gene trimming. Accounts indicate the classifier identified cytomegalovirus status with strong specificity and sensitivity. In vitro testing confirmed three CMV-associated chains as specific for CMV antigens.

A note on this clone: The antigen is undetermined.

Sequences were obtained from PBMCs. This rearrangement joins TRBV6-5 to TRBJ2-5; the match to TRBD1 covers 7 bases. This receptor was identified in a male donor in good health and CMV-seronegative. The CDR3 here is CASSQQGYQETQYF. As DNA, the CDR3 is TGTGCCAGCAGTCAACAGGGGTACCAAGAGACCCAGTACTTC.